These 26 T cell receptor beta chains were sequenced from one sample in a study of beta chain features in type 1 diabetes. Since all of the isolated RNA was reverse transcribed, expressed TCRB transcripts were what got sequenced. Produced via immunoSEQ multiplex PCR; TCRdb's table is partial and in-frame only. The data contain 900,000 or so clones, roughly 16% of them singletons. Material: naive CD4+ T cells from blood. The receptor source for this set is a woman in her late teens or twenties in good health.

As to this clone: A much larger clone sits a single nucleotide away, making a read error possible. The chain uses TRBV5-6 and TRBJ2-5; D remains ambiguous. Deletions cut 2 bases from V and 4 bases from J, with 3 bases between. CDR3 length: 11 residues. Germline CDR1 SGHDT, CDR2 YYEEEE. The CDR3 is CASSFGETQYF. The CDR3 nucleotides read TGTGCCAGCAGCTTTGGAGAGACCCAGTACTTC. Looking up the rest from reference TRBV5-6 and TRBJ2-5 gives the full variable domain: DAGVTQSPTHLIKTRGQQVTLRCSPKSGHDTVSWYQQALGQGPQFIFQYYEEEERQRGNFPDRFSGHQFPNYSSELNVNALLLGDSALYLCASSFGETQYFGPGTRLLVL.

The rearrangement uses TRBV11-1 and TRBJ2-2, with no clear D. CDR1 SGHAT and CDR2 FQDESV come from the germline V gene (reference sequence). Trimming stripped 0 bases from V and 6 bases from J, with 11 bases between. The CDR3 is 15 residues long. Written as DNA, the CDR3 is TGTGCCAGCAGCTTAGCGTCGGGCCGCCCCGGGGAGCTGTTTTTT. Protein: CASSLASGRPGELFF.

This clone was observed a handful of times. This chain joins TRBV7-2 and TRBJ2-1; a possible D gene is TRBD2 (6 bases). CDR3 size: 13 residues. Per the germline V gene, CDR1 is SGHTA and CDR2 is FQGNSA. V shed 5 bases and J shed 15 bases, with 20 bases lying between them. The DNA of the CDR3 is TGTGCCAGCAGCCGCCTTACTAGCCTAGAGGGGTTCTTC. Its protein product is CASSRLTSLEGFF. The full variable domain, in which reference TRBV7-2 and TRBJ2-1 provide the parts outside the CDR3, is GAGVSQSPSNKVTEKGKDVELRCDPISGHTALYWYRQSLGQGLEFLIYFQGNSAPDKSGLPSDRFSAERTGGSVSTLTIQRTQQEDSAVYLCASSRLTSLEGFFGPGTRLTVL.

There are a few counts of this clone. This sequence joins TRBV7-9 and TRBJ2-5, with a tentative D call TRBD2 (6 bases). CDR3 length: 15 residues. Germline CDR1 is SEHNR and CDR2 is FQNEAQ (reference sequence). V was trimmed by 5 bases and J by 5 bases, leaving 18 bases between them. CDR3 region: CASSGLRAGRETQYF. CDR3 in DNA: TGTGCCAGCAGCGGGCTCCGGGCAGGGAGGGAGACCCAGTACTTC. Using reference TRBV7-9 and TRBJ2-5 for the parts outside the CDR3, the full variable domain is DTGVSQNPRHKITKRGQNVTFRCDPISEHNRLYWYRQTLGQGPEFLTYFQNEAQLEKSRLLSDRFSAERPKGSFSTLEIQRTEQGDSAMYLCASSGLRAGRETQYFGPGTRLLVL.

This clone was detected a few times. The V call is TRBV10-3, the J call TRBJ2-1, with 7 bases fitting TRBD2. The CDR3 is made up of 12 amino acids. J gave up 8 bases and V 10 bases, and 8 bases lay outside the gene matches. Germline V gene sequence: CDR1 ENHRY, CDR2 SYGVKD. The CDR3 DNA sequence: TGTGCCACCACCACTAGCGACTATGAGCAGTTCTTC. Amino acids: CATTTSDYEQFF.

A note on this clone: Other DNA sequences from this sample encode an identical CDR3 as well. The chain uses TRBV18 and TRBJ2-7; tentative D call: TRBD1 (6 bases). This CDR3 contains 13 residues. Trimming cost V 3 bases and J 3 bases, with 9 bases left between them. Germline CDR1 and CDR2: KGHSH and LQKENI. This CDR3 reads CASSPDRSYEQYF. The CDR3, as DNA: TGTGCCAGCTCACCTGACAGGAGCTACGAGCAGTACTTC.

The rearrangement uses TRBV10-3 and TRBJ2-3, with 10 bases aligning to TRBD2. Per the germline V gene, CDR1 is ENHRY and CDR2 is SYGVKD. V shed 5 bases and J 4 bases; nucleotides not matched to a gene: 3. This CDR3 spans 14 amino acids. The CDR3 region is CAISQREGPDTQYF. The CDR3 nucleotides are TGTGCCATCAGTCAGCGGGAGGGCCCAGATACGCAGTATTTT.

This clone has a handful of counts. The chain carries TRBV20-1 and TRBJ1-2; D is undetermined. The CDR3 totals 10 residues. The germline gives CDR1 DFQATT, CDR2 SNEGSKA (reference sequence). Trimming pared 6 bases from V and 4 bases from J, leaving 6 bases between. CDR3 nucleotide sequence: TGCAGTGCGGAAACCTATGGCTACACCTTC. This codes for CSAETYGYTF.

Concerning this clone itself: Other DNA sequences in this specimen translate into the identical CDR3. The V and J genes are TRBV28 and TRBJ2-2, with D tentatively TRBD2 (5 bases). In germline, CDR1 is MDHEN, CDR2 SYDVKM. The length of the CDR3 is 12 residues. Trimming pared 6 bases from V and 3 bases from J, leaving 5 bases between. The CDR3 sequence is CASSGDTGELFF. CDR3 nucleotide sequence: TGTGCCAGCAGCGGGGACACCGGGGAGCTGTTTTTT.

The rearrangement uses TRBV7-9 and TRBJ2-7, with 8 bases lining up with TRBD1. CDR1 is SEHNR and CDR2 is FQNEAQ in the germline V gene (reference sequence). The V and J ends lost 3 bases and 3 bases, in that order; junction bases with no gene match: 4. CDR3 size: 14 residues. CDR3 nucleotide sequence: TGTGCCAGCAGCTTCCGGGACAGGTACTACGAGCAGTACTTC. Its protein is CASSFRDRYYEQYF.

The rearrangement links TRBV28 to TRBJ2-7, with D unclear. V lost 7 bases and J lost 0, with 7 bases in between. The CDR3 is made up of 12 amino acids. Per germline, CDR1 MDHEN and CDR2 SYDVKM. CDR3: CASTRSSYEQYF. In DNA, the CDR3 is TGTGCCAGCACAAGAAGCTCCTACGAGCAGTACTTC.

This clone was detected only a few times. The chain joins TRBV7-9 to TRBJ1-1; unclear D gene. V lost 3 bases and J 0 bases, leaving 2 bases between the germline ends. Germline V CDR1 and CDR2: SEHNR, FQNEAQ (reference sequence). CDR3 length: 12 amino acids. CDR3: CASSFLNTEAFF. The CDR3 bases are TGTGCCAGCAGCTTTCTGAACACTGAAGCTTTCTTT.

This clone was seen only a few times. The CDR3, as DNA: TGTGCCAGCCAGGGGGCGGACGAGACCCAGTACTTC. Its protein product is CASQGADETQYF. The genes are TRBV2 and TRBJ2-5, with TRBD1 matching over 8 bases. V shed 8 bases, J shed 5 bases, and the junction held 4 bases outside the gene matches. Germline CDR1 and CDR2: SNHLY and FYNNEI. The CDR3 sequence is 12 residues long.

The chain is built from TRBV28 and TRBJ2-5, with 11 positions matching TRBD1. The trim removed 8 bases at V and 1 base at J, leaving 0 bases unmatched. Germline lookup yields CDR1 MDHEN and CDR2 SYDVKM. This CDR3 is built from 13 residues. The CDR3 sequence is CASGTGGQETQYF. DNA for the CDR3: TGTGCCAGCGGGACAGGGGGCCAAGAGACCCAGTACTTC.

This clone was seen a few times. The rearrangement links TRBV7-2 to TRBJ2-7; 7 nucleotides line up with TRBD2. The CDR3 is 15 amino acids. V gave up 5 bases and J gave up 6 bases; unmatched junction bases: 13. Germline CDR1 SGHTA, CDR2 FQGNSA. The CDR3 protein is CASSARLASSLEQYF. DNA for the CDR3: TGTGCCAGCAGCGCCCGACTAGCCTCCTCCCTCGAGCAGTACTTC.

This clone was detected a few times. The genes are TRBV18 and TRBJ2-3; no reliable D call. Between the trimmed V and J ends, which lost 2 bases and 2 bases, there was a span of 5 bases. There are 13 residues in the CDR3. CDR1 KGHSH and CDR2 LQKENI come from the germline V gene. In DNA form, the CDR3 reads TGTGCCAGCTCACCATTCGACACAGATACGCAGTATTTT. It specifies CASSPFDTDTQYF.

This clone has just one count. The chain uses TRBV6-4 and TRBJ2-1, with D perhaps TRBD1 (6 bases). The CDR3 loop spans 15 amino acids. V gave up 5 bases and J gave up 4 bases, with 15 bases separating them. Germline V gives CDR1 MRHNA, CDR2 SNTAGT. Here the CDR3 DNA reads TGTGCCAGCAGTCCCGCCCCGACAGGATACAATGAGCAGTTCTTC. Protein sequence: CASSPAPTGYNEQFF.

The rearrangement joins TRBV19 to TRBJ2-4; D tentatively reads TRBD1 or TRBD2 (5 bases each). Germline V gene data show CDR1 as LNHDA and CDR2 as SQIVND (reference sequence). The germline V and J ends were trimmed by 3 bases and 2 bases, with 8 bases remaining between them. The CDR3 has 14 residues. The CDR3 loop reads CASSIGGTKNIQYF. The CDR3 coding sequence is TGTGCCAGTAGTATTGGGGGTACCAAAAACATTCAGTACTTC. The variable domain in full, with the rest retrieved from reference TRBV19 and TRBJ2-4, is DGGITQSPKYLFRKEGQNVTLSCEQNLNHDAMYWYRQDPGQGLRLIYYSQIVNDFQKGDIAEGYSVSREKKESFPLTVTSAQKNPTAFYLCASSIGGTKNIQYFGAGTRLSVL.

The rearrangement links TRBV28 to TRBJ1-3, with D possibly being TRBD1 (6 bases). Trimming removed 3 bases at V and 0 bases at J, with 15 bases between. The CDR3 totals 17 residues. The germline gives CDR1 MDHEN, CDR2 SYDVKM. The CDR3 nucleotides are TGTGCCAGCAGTTTCGACGGGACACCTTACTCTGGAAACACCATATATTTT. It yields the protein CASSFDGTPYSGNTIYF.

The rearrangement links TRBV29-1 to TRBJ1-1, with D possibly being TRBD1 (6 bases). The CDR3 extends over 13 amino acids. CDR1 and CDR2 (germline): SQVTM, ANQGSEA. Trimming took off 7 bases at V and 0 bases at J, with 12 bases between the two ends. CDR3 protein: CSASGQLNTEAFF. Written as DNA, the CDR3 is TGCAGCGCCTCTGGACAGTTGAACACTGAAGCTTTCTTT.

Turning to this clone: Other DNA sequences in this specimen translate into the identical CDR3. The genes are TRBV20-1 and TRBJ2-5; no firm D call. The CDR3 extends over 11 amino acids. Germline CDR1 and CDR2: DFQATT and SNEGSKA (reference sequence). Trimming took 3 bases from V and 5 from J, leaving 7 bases between them. As DNA, the CDR3 is TGCAGTGCTAGCGATCAGGAGACCCAGTACTTC. Protein: CSASDQETQYF.

This clone came up a few times. The genes are TRBV19 and TRBJ2-5, with D hard to call. Deletions cut 0 bases from V and 3 bases from J, with 14 bases between. Germline assignment: CDR1 LNHDA and CDR2 SQIVND (reference sequence). This CDR3 comprises 16 residues. The CDR3 region is CASSIEGYAAKETQYF. The CDR3 DNA follows: TGTGCCAGTAGTATAGAAGGGTACGCGGCTAAAGAGACCCAGTACTTC.

The rearrangement links TRBV5-1 to TRBJ2-2; D is possibly TRBD2 (6 bases). This CDR3 contains 15 residues. Between the trimmed V and J ends, which lost 3 bases and 4 bases, there was a span of 13 bases. Germline-derived CDR1 and CDR2 are SGHRS and YFSETQ. The CDR3 protein is CASSSGRPSTGELFF. CDR3 sequence (DNA): TGCGCCAGCAGCTCGGGGAGGCCGAGCACCGGGGAGCTGTTTTTT.

There are a few counts of this clone. The CDR3 loop reads CASSLYAGGPAHEQYF. In nucleotides, the CDR3 is TGTGCCAGCAGCTTGTATGCGGGAGGCCCCGCCCACGAGCAGTACTTC. V gene TRBV5-6 combines with J gene TRBJ2-7; 8 bases are a match to TRBD2. Unmatched junction bases numbered 11, after V lost 1 base and J lost 5 bases. Per germline, CDR1 SGHDT and CDR2 YYEEEE. The CDR3 covers 16 residues.

This clone was counted a few times. The chain couples TRBV6-5 to TRBJ2-1; 8 nucleotides line up with TRBD2. The CDR3 has 16 amino acids. V shed 2 bases, J shed 1 base, and the junction held 4 bases outside the gene matches. Germline V CDR1 and CDR2: MNHEY, SVGAGI. The CDR3 region has the DNA TGTGCCAGCAGTTACCTTAGCGGGAAATCCTACAATGAGCAGTTCTTC. Its translation is CASSYLSGKSYNEQFF.

This clone occurred a few times. One end of the junction fails to match germline, which may point to a read error. V and J are TRBV19 and TRBJ1-5, with D possibly being TRBD1 (5 bases). Germline V gene lookup returns CDR1 LNHDA and CDR2 SQIVND (reference sequence). The CDR3 covers 17 residues. CDR3 residues: CASSIAAWRQRNQPQHF. The DNA of the CDR3 is TGTGCCAGCAGTATAGCTGCCTGGCGACAGCGGAATCAGCCCCAGCATTTT.